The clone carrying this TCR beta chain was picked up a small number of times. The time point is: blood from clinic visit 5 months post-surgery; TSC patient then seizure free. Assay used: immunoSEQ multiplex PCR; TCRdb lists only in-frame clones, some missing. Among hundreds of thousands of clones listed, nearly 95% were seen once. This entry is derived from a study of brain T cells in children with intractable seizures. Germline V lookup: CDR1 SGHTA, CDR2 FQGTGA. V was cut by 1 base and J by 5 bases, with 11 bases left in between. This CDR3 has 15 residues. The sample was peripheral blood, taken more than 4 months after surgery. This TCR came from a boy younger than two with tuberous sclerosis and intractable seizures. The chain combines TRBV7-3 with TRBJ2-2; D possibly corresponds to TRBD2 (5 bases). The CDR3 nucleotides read TGTGCCAGCAGCTTAAGCGCGGGTAATACCGGGGAGCTGTTTTTT. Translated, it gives CASSLSAGNTGELFF.